This entry features one T cell receptor (beta chain) sequence. V was clipped by 1 base and J by 3 bases, with 18 bases between them. CDR3 length: 17 amino acids. The germline gives CDR1 MNHEY, CDR2 SMNVEV (reference sequence). TCRdb's table, derived via immunoSEQ multiplex PCR, lists solely in-frame clones and lacks some. The data contain roughly 60,000 clones, 90% to 95% of them singletons. These data originate in a study of technical replicates of blood from several donors. The specimen was PBMCs. This chain links TRBV27 with TRBJ2-5, with D possibly being TRBD1 (6 bases). The sequence was obtained from a human donor in good health. Some clones in this sample may be carry-over from other donors' samples. The CDR3 region is CASSLLTQGGGKETQYF. CDR3 nucleotide sequence: TGTGCCAGCAGTTTATTAACACAGGGTGGAGGTAAAGAGACCCAGTACTTC.